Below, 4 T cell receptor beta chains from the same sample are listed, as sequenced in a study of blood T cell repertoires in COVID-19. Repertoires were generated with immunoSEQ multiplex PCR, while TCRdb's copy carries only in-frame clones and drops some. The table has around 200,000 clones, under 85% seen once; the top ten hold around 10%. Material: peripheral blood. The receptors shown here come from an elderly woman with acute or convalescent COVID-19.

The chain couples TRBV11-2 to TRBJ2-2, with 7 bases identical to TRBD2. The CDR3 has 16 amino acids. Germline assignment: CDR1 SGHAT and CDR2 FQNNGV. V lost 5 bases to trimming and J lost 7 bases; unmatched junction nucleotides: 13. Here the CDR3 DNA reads TGTGCCAGCAGCCACCGCACGTTCGCGGGGGTCGGGGAGCTGTTTTTT. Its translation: CASSHRTFAGVGELFF.

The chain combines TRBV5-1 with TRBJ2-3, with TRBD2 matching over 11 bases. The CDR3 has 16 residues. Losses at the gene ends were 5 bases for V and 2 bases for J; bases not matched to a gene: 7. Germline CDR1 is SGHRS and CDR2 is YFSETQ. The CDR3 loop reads CASRLQLAGVTDTQYF. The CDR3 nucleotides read TGCGCCAGCAGGCTCCAACTAGCGGGGGTCACAGATACGCAGTATTTT.

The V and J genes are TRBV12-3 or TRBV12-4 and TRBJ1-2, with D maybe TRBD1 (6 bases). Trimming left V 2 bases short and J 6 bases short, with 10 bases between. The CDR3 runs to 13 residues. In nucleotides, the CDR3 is TGTGCCAGCAGTTTATTAAGGACAGATGGCTACACCTTC. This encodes CASSLLRTDGYTF.

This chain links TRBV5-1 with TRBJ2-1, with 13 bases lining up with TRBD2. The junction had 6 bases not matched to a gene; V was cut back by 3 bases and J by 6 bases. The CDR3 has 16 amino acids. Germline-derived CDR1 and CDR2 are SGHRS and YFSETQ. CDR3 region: CASSYTGTSGVNEQFF. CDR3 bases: TGCGCCAGCAGCTACACCGGGACTAGCGGGGTCAATGAGCAGTTCTTC.